The source of this TCR beta chain is a study of cytomegalovirus exposure and HLA in healthy donors. The CDR3 covers 17 residues. Trimming removed 4 bases from V and 2 bases from J; junction bases left unmatched: 7. Germline CDR1 reads MDHEN; CDR2 reads SYDVKM. A remark on this clone: Its antigen is not identified.

Whole-study results and caveats: A few chains linked to CMV were shown in vitro to be specific for CMV antigens.

TCRdb's table, derived via immunoSEQ multiplex PCR, lists solely in-frame clones and lacks some. The sample carries roughly 56,000 clones, roughly 94% recorded once. The chain carries TRBV28 and TRBJ2-1; 11 nucleotides agree with TRBD2. The sample comprised PBMCs. The TCR comes from a man aged 18 to 30 in good health and CMV-seronegative. The chain's CDR3 is CASSSPRLAGTYNEQFF. In DNA form, the CDR3 reads TGTGCCAGCAGTTCCCCCCGACTAGCGGGAACCTACAATGAGCAGTTCTTC.